The next 26 T cell receptor beta chains were all read from a single sample in a study of blood T cell repertoires in COVID-19. Sequenced by immunoSEQ multiplex PCR; TCRdb stores in-frame clones only, minus some. This sample has over 250,000 clones, with around 86% found just once. Source material: peripheral blood. The receptors derive from a middle-aged woman who had recovered from COVID-19.

The V gene is TRBV4-1, the J gene TRBJ1-1; D may be TRBD1 (6 bases). V was shortened by 0 bases and J by 3 bases, with 14 bases between the two germline ends. This CDR3 is 16 amino acids long. CDR1 MGHRA and CDR2 YSYEKL come from the germline V gene. The CDR3 here is CASSQDSGHPDTEAFF. Here the CDR3 DNA reads TGCGCCAGCAGCCAAGATTCGGGACACCCCGACACTGAAGCTTTCTTT.

V and J are TRBV9 and TRBJ2-7; 9 nucleotides match TRBD2. Germline-derived CDR1 and CDR2 are SGDLS and YYNGEE. V lost 3 bases, J lost 0 bases, and 13 bases stayed unmatched. CDR3 length: 18 residues. For the CDR3, the DNA is TGTGCCAGCAGCGCCCTCGTCGGTGCGGGGGGGCCCTCCTACGAGCAGTACTTC. Translation: CASSALVGAGGPSYEQYF.

Written as DNA, the CDR3 is TGTGCCAGCAGCCAAGACCGGGGGACGGAAGCTTTCTTT. Protein: CASSQDRGTEAFF. The chain links TRBV14 to TRBJ1-1; D is perhaps TRBD1 (5 bases). Deletions cut 0 bases from V and 8 bases from J, with 10 bases between. Germline V gives CDR1 SGHDN, CDR2 FVKESK. The CDR3 contains 13 residues.

The chain links TRBV6-5 to TRBJ1-4, with D maybe TRBD1 (6 bases). Germline V gene sequence: CDR1 MNHEY, CDR2 SVGAGI. Trimming removed 0 bases from V and 5 bases from J, with 13 bases in between. The CDR3 is made up of 16 amino acids. Here the CDR3 reads CASSYSGGPGNEKLFF. In DNA form, the CDR3 reads TGTGCCAGCAGTTACTCAGGGGGTCCGGGGAATGAAAAACTGTTTTTT.

This chain uses TRBV7-8 with TRBJ2-7; the match to TRBD1 covers 9 bases. The V gene end was trimmed by 1 base and the J gene end by 3 bases; junction bases not matched to a gene: 7. The CDR3 is made up of 16 amino acids. Germline values: CDR1 SGHVS, CDR2 FQNEAQ. The CDR3 DNA reads TGTGCCAGCAGCTTAGAGCCCCGACAGGGGGTCTACGAGCAGTACTTC. This codes for CASSLEPRQGVYEQYF.

The J gene is TRBJ1-6, the V gene TRBV6-5; 8 bases agree with TRBD1. This CDR3 has 15 residues. V trimming: 2 bases; J trimming: 9 bases; junction bases outside the gene matches: 6. Germline lookup yields CDR1 MNHEY and CDR2 SVGAGI. CDR3 protein: CASSYGTGGGSPLHF. The DNA for the CDR3 is TGTGCCAGCAGTTACGGTACAGGGGGAGGTTCACCCCTCCACTTT.

This clone was found once. The chain employs TRBV12-5 and TRBJ2-5, with 7 bases identical to TRBD1. The CDR3 is made up of 14 amino acids. Germline trimming cut 3 bases from V and 2 bases from J; bases unmatched to any gene: 3. The germline V gene encodes CDR1 LGHNT and CDR2 FRNRAP. The CDR3 is CASGFRDRQETQYF. As DNA, the CDR3 is TGTGCTAGTGGTTTTCGGGACAGACAAGAGACCCAGTACTTC.

In the case of this clone: This specimen includes other DNA sequences encoding the same CDR3. V gene TRBV4-3 combines with J gene TRBJ2-7; 7 nucleotides match TRBD2. Germline V lookup: CDR1 LGHNA, CDR2 YSLEER. The CDR3 has 14 amino acids. V was clipped by 1 base and J by 3 bases; unmatched bases: 3. The chain's CDR3 is CASSQGGGGYEQYF. The CDR3 bases are TGCGCCAGCAGCCAAGGGGGGGGAGGCTACGAGCAGTACTTC.

The chain links TRBV20-1 to TRBJ2-7, with unresolved D. Trimming removed 3 bases at V and 1 base at J, with 10 bases between. Per the germline V gene, CDR1 is DFQATT and CDR2 is SNEGSKA (reference sequence). The CDR3 runs to 13 residues. The CDR3 loop is CSASSRHSYEQYF. The CDR3 DNA reads TGCAGTGCTAGTTCCAGGCATTCCTACGAGCAGTACTTC.

The V gene is TRBV6-2 or TRBV6-3, the J gene TRBJ2-5; TRBD1 might be the D (6 bases). Germline V gives CDR1 MNHEY, CDR2 SVGEGT. Trimming took 6 bases from V and 5 from J, leaving 16 bases between them. This CDR3 has 14 amino acids. CDR3 protein: CASSRQGPVETQYF. The CDR3 bases are TGTGCCAGCAGCCGTCAGGGGCCGGTGGAGACCCAGTACTTC.

The chain couples TRBV7-9 to TRBJ1-2; D gene unclear. V lost 5 bases, J lost 2 bases, and 12 bases lay in between. CDR1 and CDR2 (germline): SEHNR, FQNEAQ (reference sequence). The CDR3 consists of 14 residues. CDR3 residues: CASSHPDKNYGYTF. In DNA, the CDR3 is TGTGCCAGCAGCCATCCCGACAAGAACTATGGCTACACCTTC.

The chain employs TRBV5-6 and TRBJ2-1, with D tentatively TRBD2 (6 bases). Germline CDR1 reads SGHDT; CDR2 reads YYEEEE. V lost 5 bases, J lost 7 bases, and 7 bases lay in between. This CDR3 region has 11 residues. The CDR3: CASSRENEQFF. CDR3 DNA: TGTGCCAGCAGTCGGGAGAATGAGCAGTTCTTC. Filled out from reference TRBV5-6 and TRBJ2-1, the complete variable domain reads DAGVTQSPTHLIKTRGQQVTLRCSPKSGHDTVSWYQQALGQGPQFIFQYYEEEERQRGNFPDRFSGHQFPNYSSELNVNALLLGDSALYLCASSRENEQFFGPGTRLTVL.

Comment on this clone: In the same sample, other DNA sequences code for this CDR3. The chain links TRBV27 to TRBJ2-7, with D tentatively TRBD1 (6 bases). The length of the CDR3 is 13 residues. CDR1 MNHEY and CDR2 SMNVEV come from the germline V gene (reference sequence). Trimming stripped 3 bases from V and 3 bases from J, with 9 bases between. The CDR3 region has the DNA TGTGCCAGCAGTTTGGGGACACACTACGAGCAGTACTTC. Its translation is CASSLGTHYEQYF.

This clone was counted a single time. The chain carries TRBV6-5 and TRBJ1-2, with TRBD1 matching over 10 bases. Germline-derived CDR1 and CDR2 are MNHEY and SVGAGI. J lost 7 bases, V lost 4 bases, and 6 bases had no gene match. The CDR3 spans 14 residues. In DNA form, the CDR3 reads TGTGCCAGCAGTTCCGACAGGGGGCTTCGTGGCTACACCTTC. The encoded protein is CASSSDRGLRGYTF.

The chain carries TRBV6-5 and TRBJ2-7; D unclear. Germline V CDR1 and CDR2: MNHEY, SVGAGI. Between the trimmed V and J ends, which lost 1 base and 5 bases, there was a span of 12 bases. The CDR3 is made up of 14 amino acids. CDR3 DNA sequence: TGTGCCAGCAGTTACTACTCAATCGCGGACGAGCAGTACTTC. Protein sequence: CASSYYSIADEQYF.

This chain links TRBV18 with TRBJ1-4, with TRBD1 identical over 9 bases. V lost 3 bases and J lost 6; bases outside the gene matches: 2. The CDR3 has 14 residues. Germline assignment: CDR1 KGHSH and CDR2 LQKENI. CDR3 DNA sequence: TGTGCCAGCTCACCCAGGACAGGGGATGAAAAACTGTTTTTT. It translates to CASSPRTGDEKLFF.

The chain uses TRBV5-1 and TRBJ2-7; a possible D gene is TRBD1 (5 bases). The CDR3 spans 15 residues. The V end was cut by 4 bases, the J end by 2 bases, with 16 bases between. Germline CDR1 reads SGHRS; CDR2 reads YFSETQ. The CDR3 coding sequence is TGCGCCAGCAGCCCACGGTCAGGGTATCCCTACGAGCAGTACTTC. Its translation: CASSPRSGYPYEQYF.

V usage is TRBV11-2 and J usage is TRBJ1-4, with 7 positions matching TRBD1. The CDR3 runs 14 residues. The germline gives CDR1 SGHAT, CDR2 FQNNGV. J lost 8 bases, V lost 1 base, and 4 bases had no gene match. DNA for the CDR3: TGTGCCAGCAGCTTAGGCACAGGGGCCGAAAAACTGTTTTTT. Amino acids: CASSLGTGAEKLFF.

V usage is TRBV14 and J usage is TRBJ2-2; D is uncertain. Trimming stripped 1 base from V and 2 bases from J, with 8 bases between. The germline V gene has CDR1 SGHDN and CDR2 FVKESK. This CDR3 has 15 residues. In DNA form, the CDR3 reads TGTGCCAGCAGCCAAGGGTGGCCTAACACCGGGGAGCTGTTTTTT. Its protein product is CASSQGWPNTGELFF. Using reference TRBV14 and TRBJ2-2 for the parts outside the CDR3, the full variable domain is EAGVTQFPSHSVIEKGQTVTLRCDPISGHDNLYWYRRVMGKEIKFLLHFVKESKQDESGMPNNRFLAERTGGTYSTLKVQPAELEDSGVYFCASSQGWPNTGELFFGEGSRLTVL.

The CDR3 reads CASSLAEGGTGPMPQHF. The CDR3 DNA is TGTGCCAGCAGCTTAGCGGAGGGAGGGACAGGGCCTATGCCCCAGCATTTT. The chain uses TRBV7-9 and TRBJ1-5; TRBD1 agrees at 9 bases. CDR1 SEHNR and CDR2 FQNEAQ come from the germline V gene (reference sequence). Losses at the gene ends were 0 bases for V and 9 bases for J; bases not matched to a gene: 12. This CDR3 comprises 17 residues.

This clone was recorded a few times. This sequence joins TRBV5-1 and TRBJ2-7, with D maybe TRBD1 (6 bases). In germline, CDR1 is SGHRS, CDR2 YFSETQ. The CDR3 runs 15 residues. Trimming took 4 bases from V and 6 from J, leaving 20 bases between them. The CDR3 region is CASSPNSRQVAEQYF. CDR3 nucleotide sequence: TGCGCCAGCAGCCCGAACTCGAGACAGGTGGCCGAGCAGTACTTC.

The CDR3 region is CASSLRVEETQYF. The CDR3, as DNA: TGTGCCAGTAGTCTCCGGGTCGAAGAGACCCAGTACTTC. The J gene is TRBJ2-5, the V gene TRBV19; D gene ambiguous. Germline V CDR1 and CDR2: LNHDA, SQIVND (reference sequence). The V and J ends lost 5 bases and 3 bases respectively, with 10 bases between them. This CDR3 spans 13 amino acids.

The CDR3 is CASSPHEGAYGELFF. DNA of the CDR3: TGTGCCAGCAGCCCCCACGAGGGGGCCTATGGGGAGCTGTTTTTT. The chain employs TRBV9 and TRBJ2-2, with TRBD1 matching 7 bases. Germline assignment: CDR1 SGDLS and CDR2 YYNGEE. This CDR3 comprises 15 residues. The J segment lost 8 bases and the V segment lost 4 bases, leaving 11 bases of the junction unmatched.

The genes are TRBV14 and TRBJ1-6; the D gene is possibly TRBD1 (5 bases). The CDR3 runs 16 residues. Germline assignment: CDR1 SGHDN and CDR2 FVKESK. The V and J ends lost 2 bases and 1 base respectively, with 9 bases between them. The CDR3 coding sequence is TGTGCCAGCAGCCAACAGCAGGGATCCTATAATTCACCCCTCCACTTT. Encoded protein: CASSQQQGSYNSPLHF.

The chain recombines TRBV5-1 with TRBJ1-1, with D possibly being TRBD1 (5 bases). The CDR3 runs to 15 residues. V lost 4 bases and J lost 1, with 14 bases in between. Germline loops: CDR1 SGHRS, CDR2 YFSETQ. The CDR3, as DNA: TGCGCCAGCAGCACGGGGGATCAGGGGAACACTGAAGCTTTCTTT. This translates into CASSTGDQGNTEAFF.

The table lists this clone with a count of one. The rearrangement joins TRBV18 to TRBJ2-5; TRBD1 might be the D (6 bases). CDR3 length: 15 amino acids. Germline V CDR1 and CDR2: KGHSH, LQKENI. V was pared by 2 bases and J by 2 bases, with 12 bases between. The CDR3 nucleotides are TGTGCCAGCTCACCAAACAGGGAGTCTCAAGAGACCCAGTACTTC. It is translated as CASSPNRESQETQYF. The full variable domain, with the rest looked up from reference TRBV18 and TRBJ2-5, is NAGVMQNPRHLVRRRGQEARLRCSPMKGHSHVYWYRQLPEEGLKFMVYLQKENIIDESGMPKERFSAEFPKEGPSILRIQQVVRGDSAAYFCASSPNRESQETQYFGPGTRLLVL.